What follows are 24 T cell receptor beta chains derived from one specimen sequenced in a study of tumor and adjacent non-tumor tissue in lung cancer. The library came from three nested PCR rounds adapted from ARM-PCR protocols. One entry per CDR3 protein results from TCRdb running MiXCR on the multiplex PCR reads. The sample shows 100,000 or so distinct CDR3 sequences, 65% of them seen only once. RNA was extracted from bulk tissue without any cell sorting. The normal lung tissue was taken more than 3 cm from the tumor edge. Sequenced material: distant non-tumor lung tissue. These receptors all come from a man younger than 40 with non-small cell lung cancer.

Comments on this clonotype: An end of the junction differs from the germline gene, which may be a read error. The V and J genes are TRBV5-6 and TRBJ2-5, with 14 bases that match TRBD2. CDR1 is SGHDT and CDR2 is YYEEEE in the germline V gene. The CDR3 is made up of 18 amino acids. The DNA of the CDR3 is TGTGCCGGCAGCTCGGGACTAGCGGGGGTTCTCTATCAAGAGACCCAGTACTTC. Residues: CAGSSGLAGVLYQETQYF.

On this clonotype: At one of its ends the junction is not consistent with the germline gene, which may arise from a read error. The chain uses TRBV20-1 and TRBJ1-2, with 9 bases identical to TRBD1. The CDR3 loop spans 15 amino acids. Germline lookup yields CDR1 DFQATT and CDR2 SNEGSKA (reference sequence). CDR3 residues: CCAPGTGGRDYDYTF. The CDR3 bases are TGCTGTGCTCCCGGCACAGGGGGCAGGGACTATGACTACACCTTC.

On this clonotype itself: A clone one base away is much larger, so this may be a read error. The rearrangement uses TRBV16 and TRBJ1-5; TRBD1 might be the D (5 bases). V lost 3 bases, J lost 7 bases, and 10 bases lay in between. Per germline, CDR1 KGHSY and CDR2 FQNENV. The CDR3 spans 13 residues. CDR3 bases: TGTGCCAGCAGCCAGGGACCCTACCAGCCCCAGCATTTT. Protein product: CASSQGPYQPQHF.

Details on this clonotype: At one end the junction does not follow the germline gene, possibly because of a read error. The CDR3 bases are TGTGTCAGCAGGTTGGACAGGGGTAATTCACCCCTCCACTTT. Protein: CVSRLDRGNSPLHF. The chain links TRBV6-2 or TRBV6-3 to TRBJ1-6, with 9 positions matching TRBD1. Germline values: CDR1 MNHEY, CDR2 SVGEGT. CDR3 length: 14 residues.

This chain links TRBV20-1 with TRBJ1-2; weak D call: TRBD1 (5 bases). The germline V and J ends were trimmed by 0 bases and 7 bases, with 18 bases remaining between them. Germline V gene lookup returns CDR1 DFQATT and CDR2 SNEGSKA (reference sequence). The CDR3 runs 15 residues. The chain's CDR3 is CSAREIGGGGRGYTF. The DNA for the CDR3 is TGCAGTGCTAGAGAGATAGGTGGGGGGGGACGTGGCTACACCTTC.

As to this clonotype: Because it lacks the conserved phenylalanine or tryptophan at the end, this CDR3 is likely a read error. This rearrangement joins TRBV6-1 to TRBJ2-5; D is unresolved. There are 14 residues in the CDR3. Between the trimmed V and J ends, which lost 4 bases and 3 bases, there was a span of 12 bases. Germline CDR1 reads MNHNS; CDR2 reads SASEGT. The CDR3: CASSATVMKETQYS. The CDR3 DNA reads TGTGCCAGCAGTGCGACCGTTATGAAAGAGACCCAGTACTCC.

As for this clonotype: A much larger clone sits a single nucleotide away, making a read error possible. The rearrangement joins TRBV4-2 to TRBJ2-6; D may correspond to TRBD1 or TRBD2 (5 bases each). This CDR3 spans 17 amino acids. The germline CDR1 and CDR2 sequences are LGHNA and YNFKEQ. The CDR3 loop is CASSQDSGKAGANVPTF. CDR3 DNA sequence: TGTGCCAGCAGCCAGGATTCGGGGAAGGCTGGGGCCAACGTCCCGACTTTC.

In this sample, this clonotype turned up once. Germline and junction disagree at one end, which may indicate a read error. V gene TRBV11-2 combines with J gene TRBJ2-1; D is ambiguous. CDR3 size: 15 residues. Germline-derived CDR1 and CDR2 are SGHAT and FQNNGV. The CDR3 spells CASRALQRSYNEQFF. CDR3 nucleotides: TGTGCCAGCAGGGCTCTTCAGAGATCCTACAATGAACAGTTCTTC.

V is TRBV28 and J is TRBJ1-5; no reliable D call. The DNA end is more similar to TRBJ2-3, so the J call may be wrong. This CDR3 has 14 amino acids. Germline V gives CDR1 MDHEN, CDR2 SYDVKM. CDR3 bases: TGTGCCAGCAGTTTACCTATTAGCAATCAGCCCCAGTATTTT. Its translation is CASSLPISNQPQYF.

Details on this clonotype: Just one base apart from a much larger clone, this may be a read error. The chain links TRBV4-1 to TRBJ1-3; tentatively, D is TRBD1 (6 bases). This CDR3 contains 16 residues. Germline CDR1 is MGHRA and CDR2 is YSYEKL. The CDR3 here is CACSQGRGDSGNTIYF. The CDR3 DNA sequence: TGCGCCTGCAGCCAGGGCAGGGGCGACTCTGGAAACACCATATATTTT.

The chain combines TRBV6-6 with TRBJ1-2, with D tentatively TRBD1 (6 bases). Per the germline V gene, CDR1 is MNHNY and CDR2 is SVGAGI (reference sequence). The CDR3 has 16 residues. V lost 7 bases, J lost 2 bases, and 20 bases lay in between. CDR3 bases: TGTGCCAGCACCATCCAGGGGCGGGGGATGAACTATGGCTACACCTTC. Amino acid sequence: CASTIQGRGMNYGYTF.

To note about this clonotype: Germline and junction disagree at one end, which may indicate a read error. V and J are TRBV12-3 or TRBV12-4 and TRBJ2-2; D is tentatively TRBD1 or TRBD2 (6 bases each). This CDR3 contains 15 residues. The CDR3 spells CTSSLQGWNTEELFF. DNA of the CDR3: TGTACTAGCAGTTTACAGGGCTGGAACACCGAGGAGCTGTTTTTT.

As concerns this clonotype: The conserved phenylalanine or tryptophan normally closing the CDR3 is absent here, so this likely arose from a read error. V and J are TRBV11-2 and TRBJ2-5; D ambiguous. CDR1 is SGHAT, CDR2 FQNNGV, per germline. There are 12 residues in the CDR3. V was clipped by 5 bases and J by 7 bases, with 11 bases between them. CDR3 region: CASSLIVGTQYY. In DNA form, the CDR3 reads TGTGCCAGCAGCCTAATAGTGGGGACCCAGTACTAC.

Comment on this clonotype: A read error may explain this, as a much larger clone is one base away. The chain uses TRBV12-5 and TRBJ2-7; 7 nucleotides line up with TRBD1. This CDR3 comprises 14 residues. CDR1 and CDR2 from the germline V gene are LGHNT and FRNRAP. The CDR3 region has the DNA TGTGCTAGTGGAACTATCGGGACAGTCTACAAGCAGTACTTC. This codes for CASGTIGTVYKQYF.

This sequence joins TRBV7-8 and TRBJ2-1; weak D call: TRBD2 (5 bases). V was trimmed by 3 bases and J by 4 bases, leaving 16 bases between them. Germline loops: CDR1 SGHVS, CDR2 FQNEAQ. The CDR3 length is 16 residues. CDR3 residues: CASSFGWERRYNEQFF. CDR3 in DNA: TGTGCCAGCAGCTTCGGTTGGGAAAGGAGGTACAATGAGCAGTTCTTC.

The CDR3 DNA follows: TGTGCCATCGGGACGGGGCGTGGCACTGAAGCTTTCTTT. Its protein is CAIGTGRGTEAFF. V usage is TRBV10-3 and J usage is TRBJ1-1; a possible D gene is TRBD1 (5 bases). The CDR3 sequence is 13 residues long. The V and J ends lost 8 bases and 4 bases respectively, with 14 bases between them. Germline CDR1 is ENHRY and CDR2 is SYGVKD.

About this clonotype: It may be a read error: a sequence one base away is much more abundant. V gene TRBV7-8 combines with J gene TRBJ2-5, with 9 bases that match TRBD1. The CDR3 covers 16 residues. After removal of 1 base from V and 5 bases from J, the junction contained 8 bases not matched to a gene. Germline V lookup: CDR1 SGHVS, CDR2 FQNEAQ. The CDR3 spells CASSLVGTGIHETQYF. The CDR3 DNA reads TGTGCCAGCAGCTTAGTTGGGACAGGGATCCATGAGACCCAGTACTTC.

J is TRBJ2-2 and V is TRBV11-2; D assignment may be TRBD1 or TRBD2 (5 bases each). Trimming took off 1 base at V and 6 bases at J, with 12 bases between the two ends. This CDR3 is 15 amino acids long. CDR1 SGHAT and CDR2 FQNNGV come from the germline V gene. The CDR3 protein is CASSLGVRESGELFF. The CDR3 nucleotides are TGTGCCAGCAGCTTAGGTGTCAGGGAGTCCGGGGAGCTGTTTTTT.

The chain joins TRBV6-5 to TRBJ2-1; 7 nucleotides line up with TRBD2. The CDR3 covers 15 residues. Trimming removed 5 bases from V and 16 bases from J; junction bases left unmatched: 20. The germline V gene encodes CDR1 MNHEY and CDR2 SVGAGI. CDR3 loop: CASSAGTNAYNERFF. The CDR3, as DNA: TGTGCCAGCAGTGCCGGGACTAACGCATACAATGAGCGATTCTTC.

Many counts were recorded for this clonotype. The chain uses TRBV6-2 or TRBV6-3 and TRBJ2-3; TRBD1 might be the D (6 bases). The CDR3 has 17 residues. The germline V and J ends were trimmed by 4 bases and 6 bases, with 23 bases remaining between them. CDR1 and CDR2 from the germline V gene are MNHEY and SVGEGT. The CDR3 here is CASSSLLDRLGSDTQYF. DNA for the CDR3: TGTGCCAGCAGTTCCCTCCTCGACAGGTTAGGGTCGGATACGCAGTATTTT.

This chain links TRBV10-3 with TRBJ1-5; 7 bases align to TRBD1. The CDR3 runs to 16 residues. The germline gives CDR1 ENHRY, CDR2 SYGVKD. V lost 2 bases and J lost 4; bases outside the gene matches: 8. The CDR3 DNA follows: TGTGCCATCAGTGAGAGGGGACAGAACTCTAATCAGCCCCAGCATTTT. Translated, it gives CAISERGQNSNQPQHF.

Regarding this clonotype: One junction end does not reproduce the germline sequence, and a read error may be involved. The V gene is TRBV12-3 or TRBV12-4, the J gene TRBJ2-7; D is possibly TRBD1 (5 bases). The CDR3 consists of 13 residues. CDR3 in amino acids: CASTFSGAYKQYF. The CDR3 nucleotides are TGTGCCAGCACCTTCTCTGGGGCCTACAAGCAGTACTTC.

As regards this clonotype: This may come from a read error, since a much larger clone is one base off. The chain joins TRBV24-1 to TRBJ2-5, with 7 bases lining up with TRBD2. With V trimmed by 2 bases and J by 4 bases, 6 bases remained unmatched. CDR3 length equals 15 residues. In germline, CDR1 is KGHDR, CDR2 SFDVKD. CDR3 in amino acids: CATSDSEREGETQYF. In DNA form, the CDR3 reads TGTGCCACCAGTGATTCGGAGAGGGAGGGAGAGACCCAGTACTTC.

The chain joins TRBV5-1 to TRBJ1-6; D gene uncertain. V lost 6 bases and J lost 7, with 17 bases in between. Germline V CDR1 and CDR2: SGHRS, YFSETQ. The CDR3 length is 15 residues. The DNA of the CDR3 is TGCGCCAGCAACACGGGAGCTCGACACAATTCACCCCTCCACTTT. Its translation is CASNTGARHNSPLHF.